Listed below are T cell receptor beta chains from one sample, sequenced in a study of blood T cell repertoires in COVID-19. Assay used: immunoSEQ multiplex PCR; TCRdb lists only in-frame clones, some missing. The sample contains over 400,000 clones, about 89% of which appear only once. The specimen was peripheral blood. Receptors were obtained from a woman between 50 and 59 years old with COVID-19, enrolled during active disease. The CDR3 runs from the conserved cysteine through the conserved F or W. D genes are given only for firm matches. Some rows have no size entry. The others give once, few or many, or a class for an expanded clone.

TRBV3-1/TRBV3-2	TRBD2	.	TRBJ2-5	CASSPITMSAGGPAQETQYF	TGTGCCAGCAGCCCGATTACTATGTCCGCGGGGGGGCCGGCCCAAGAGACCCAGTACTTC
TRBV19	.	.	TRBJ1-2	CASERPGSSHGYTF	TGTGCCAGCGAACGCCCGGGATCGTCCCATGGCTACACCTTC
TRBV27	.	.	TRBJ2-3	CASSSPTLDTQYF	TGTGCCAGCAGTTCGCCTACTTTGGATACGCAGTATTTT
TRBV5-6	TRBD2	.	TRBJ2-1	CASSFNSGGYNEQFF	TGTGCCAGCAGCTTTAATAGCGGGGGCTACAATGAGCAGTTCTTC
TRBV9	.	.	TRBJ1-5	CASSVGQSNQPQHF	TGTGCCAGCAGCGTAGGACAATCCAATCAGCCCCAGCATTTT
TRBV25-1	TRBD1	.	TRBJ1-2	CASSTGTDYGYTF	TGTGCCAGCAGTACCGGGACAGACTATGGCTACACCTTC
TRBV5-8	.	.	TRBJ2-1	CASSPARAGWYNEQFF	TGTGCCAGCAGCCCTGCAAGGGCGGGTTGGTACAATGAGCAGTTCTTC
TRBV30	.	few	TRBJ2-7	CAWSRGGLNYEQYF	TGTGCCTGGAGTAGGGGGGGCCTTAACTACGAGCAGTACTTC
TRBV28	.	.	TRBJ2-3	CASSHTGMRTDTQYF	TGTGCCAGCAGTCATACAGGGATGCGCACAGATACGCAGTATTTT
TRBV19	TRBD1	once	TRBJ1-2	CASNTLPGTGIYGYTF	TGTGCCAGTAATACTCTGCCCGGGACAGGAATTTATGGCTACACCTTC
TRBV12-3/TRBV12-4	TRBD1	.	TRBJ1-2	CASSTGGWGGYTF	TGTGCCAGCAGTACAGGGGGCTGGGGTGGCTACACCTTC
TRBV5-1	.	.	TRBJ1-2	CASSPEASNYGYTF	TGCGCCAGCAGCCCAGAGGCCTCTAACTATGGCTACACCTTC
TRBV19	.	.	TRBJ1-5	CASSMAGGNQPQHF	TGTGCCAGTAGTATGGCAGGGGGCAATCAGCCCCAGCATTTT
TRBV6-5	TRBD1	.	TRBJ2-7	CASSLGQGFPLEQYF	TGTGCCAGCAGTCTGGGACAGGGATTCCCTCTCGAGCAGTACTTC
TRBV5-1	TRBD2	few	TRBJ2-3	CASRSGGGWNTQYF	TGCGCCAGCAGATCAGGCGGGGGATGGAATACGCAGTATTTT
TRBV2	.	.	TRBJ2-7	CASNNGELSSYEQYF	TGTGCCAGCAATAACGGTGAATTGAGCTCCTACGAGCAGTACTTC
TRBV5-1	.	.	TRBJ2-3	CASSVPGGNTDTQYF	TGCGCCAGCAGCGTACCTGGAGGGAACACAGATACGCAGTATTTT
TRBV19	.	.	TRBJ2-6	CASSLSSRGSGANVLTF	TGTGCCAGTAGTTTGTCCTCCCGGGGCTCTGGGGCCAACGTCCTGACTTTC
TRBV9	TRBD2	.	TRBJ2-5	CASSNSGGETQYF	TGTGCCAGCAGCAATAGCGGGGGAGAGACCCAGTACTTC
TRBV4-1	.	.	TRBJ1-1	CASSRKGHRNTEAFF	TGCGCCAGCAGCCGCAAGGGACATCGGAACACTGAAGCTTTCTTT
TRBV3-1/TRBV3-2	.	few	TRBJ1-5	CASSQDRDQPQHF	TGTGCCAGCAGCCAAGATCGGGATCAGCCCCAGCATTTT
TRBV29-1	TRBD1	.	TRBJ1-1	CSVPGQGNTEAFF	TGCAGCGTTCCCGGACAGGGAAACACTGAAGCTTTCTTT
TRBV7-9	.	.	TRBJ2-1	CASAPFQFNQFF	TGTGCCAGCGCCCCGTTTCAGTTCAATCAGTTCTTC
TRBV13	.	few	TRBJ1-1	CASSLSRQGGFAEAFF	TGTGCCAGCAGCTTAAGCCGCCAGGGTGGTTTCGCTGAAGCTTTCTTT
TRBV5-5	.	.	TRBJ2-7	CASSSSGEQYF	TGTGCCAGCAGCTCCTCGGGGGAGCAGTACTTC
TRBV28	.	.	TRBJ1-6	CASSESLTSSYNSPLHF	TGTGCCAGCAGCGAAAGTTTGACTAGCTCCTATAATTCACCCCTCCACTTT
TRBV9	.	many	TRBJ1-1	CASSLAGGNTEAFF	TGTGCCAGCAGCCTGGCGGGGGGCAACACTGAAGCTTTCTTT
TRBV20-1	.	.	TRBJ2-7	CSASYTDNPYEQYF	TGCAGTGCTAGTTATACGGACAATCCCTACGAGCAGTACTTC
TRBV12-5	TRBD1	.	TRBJ1-2	CASGLVQGRGYTF	TGTGCTAGTGGTTTGGTACAGGGGCGAGGCTACACCTTC
TRBV27	.	.	TRBJ1-5	CASSLSFGGENYQPQHF	TGTGCCAGCAGTTTATCTTTCGGAGGGGAAAATTATCAGCCCCAGCATTTT
TRBV6-5	.	.	TRBJ1-2	CASSYNEGNYGYTF	TGTGCCAGCAGTTACAATGAGGGTAACTATGGCTACACCTTC
TRBV7-9	.	.	TRBJ1-3	CASSLSGLDSGNTIYF	TGTGCCAGCAGCTTAAGCGGCCTGGATTCTGGAAACACCATATATTTT
TRBV5-6	.	.	TRBJ1-2	CASSLGSANYGYTF	TGTGCCAGCAGCTTGGGGTCAGCTAACTATGGCTACACCTTC
TRBV2	.	.	TRBJ2-1	CASRRAGSYNEQFF	TGTGCCAGCAGGAGGGCGGGTTCCTACAATGAGCAGTTCTTC
TRBV5-1	TRBD1	.	TRBJ1-1	CASSFQTGGVNTEAFF	TGCGCCAGCAGCTTCCAGACAGGGGGCGTTAACACTGAAGCTTTCTTT
TRBV30	TRBD1	once	TRBJ1-1	CAWSPRDRGRVGTEAFF	TGTGCCTGGAGTCCTCGCGACAGGGGGCGCGTAGGGACTGAAGCTTTCTTT
TRBV10-1	TRBD1	.	TRBJ1-1	CASSESLSGGTEAFF	TGCGCCAGCAGTGAGTCTCTGTCAGGGGGCACTGAAGCTTTCTTT
TRBV27	TRBD1	.	TRBJ1-2	CASSLNQGAAYGYTF	TGTGCCAGCAGTTTAAATCAGGGGGCTGCCTATGGCTACACCTTC
TRBV19	.	.	TRBJ1-2	CASSPGDANYGYTF	TGTGCCAGTAGCCCGGGGGATGCTAACTATGGCTACACCTTC
TRBV4-1	TRBD1	.	TRBJ2-7	CASSYSGTGDFYEQYF	TGCGCCAGCAGTTACTCCGGGACAGGGGATTTCTACGAGCAGTACTTC
TRBV15	.	.	TRBJ1-3	CATSRDREAGLYF	TGTGCCACCAGCAGAGATCGGGAGGCAGGGCTATATTTT
TRBV6-1	.	.	TRBJ1-2	CASSEARLEGAYGYTF	TGTGCCAGCAGTGAAGCGAGGCTCGAGGGAGCCTATGGCTACACCTTC
TRBV7-6	TRBD1	.	TRBJ1-1	CASSFWDRGGTEAFF	TGTGCCAGCAGCTTTTGGGACAGGGGGGGCACTGAAGCTTTCTTT
TRBV3-1/TRBV3-2	TRBD2	.	TRBJ2-7	CASSQDAGGVSEQYF	TGTGCCAGCAGCCAAGATGCGGGAGGCGTTTCCGAGCAGTACTTC
TRBV2	TRBD1	.	TRBJ2-7	CASRADRDQTYEQYF	TGTGCCAGCAGAGCCGACAGGGACCAGACCTACGAGCAGTACTTC